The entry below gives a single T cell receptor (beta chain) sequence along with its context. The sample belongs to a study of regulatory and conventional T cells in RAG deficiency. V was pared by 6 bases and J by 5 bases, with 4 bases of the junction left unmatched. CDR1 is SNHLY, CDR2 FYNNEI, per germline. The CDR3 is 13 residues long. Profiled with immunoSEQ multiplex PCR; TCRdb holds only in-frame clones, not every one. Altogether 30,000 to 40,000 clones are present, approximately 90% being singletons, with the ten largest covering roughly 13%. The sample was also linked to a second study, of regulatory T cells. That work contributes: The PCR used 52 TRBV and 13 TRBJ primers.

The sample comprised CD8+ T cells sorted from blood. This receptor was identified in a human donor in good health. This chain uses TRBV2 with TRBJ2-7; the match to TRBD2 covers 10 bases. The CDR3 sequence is CASRAGGPNEQYF. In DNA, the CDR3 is TGTGCCAGCAGAGCGGGGGGGCCCAACGAGCAGTACTTC.